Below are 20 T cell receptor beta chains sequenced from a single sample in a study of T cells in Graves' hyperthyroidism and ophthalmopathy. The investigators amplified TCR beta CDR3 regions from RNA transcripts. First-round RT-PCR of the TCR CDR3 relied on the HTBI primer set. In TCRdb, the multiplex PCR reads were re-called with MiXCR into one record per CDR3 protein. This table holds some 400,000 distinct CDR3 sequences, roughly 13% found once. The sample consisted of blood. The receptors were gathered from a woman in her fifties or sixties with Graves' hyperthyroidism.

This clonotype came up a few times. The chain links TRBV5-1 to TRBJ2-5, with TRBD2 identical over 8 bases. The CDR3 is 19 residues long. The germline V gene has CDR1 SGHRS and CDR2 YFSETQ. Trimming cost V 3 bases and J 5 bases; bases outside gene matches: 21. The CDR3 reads CASSSPPGGSGIFEETQYF. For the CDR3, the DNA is TGCGCCAGCAGCTCCCCTCCCGGTGGTAGCGGGATCTTTGAGGAGACCCAGTACTTC.

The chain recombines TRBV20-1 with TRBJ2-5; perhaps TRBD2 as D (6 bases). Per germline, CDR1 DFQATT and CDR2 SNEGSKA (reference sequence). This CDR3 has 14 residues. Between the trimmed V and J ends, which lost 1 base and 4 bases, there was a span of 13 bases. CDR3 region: CSARGQGGGETQYF. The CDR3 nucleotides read TGCAGTGCTAGAGGGCAGGGAGGAGGAGAGACCCAGTACTTC.

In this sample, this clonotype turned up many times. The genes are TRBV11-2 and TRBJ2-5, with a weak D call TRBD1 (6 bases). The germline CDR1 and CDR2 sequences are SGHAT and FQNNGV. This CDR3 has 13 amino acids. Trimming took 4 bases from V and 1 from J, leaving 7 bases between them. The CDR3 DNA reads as TGTGCCAGCAGCTGGACAGTCCAAGAGACCCAGTACTTC. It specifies CASSWTVQETQYF.

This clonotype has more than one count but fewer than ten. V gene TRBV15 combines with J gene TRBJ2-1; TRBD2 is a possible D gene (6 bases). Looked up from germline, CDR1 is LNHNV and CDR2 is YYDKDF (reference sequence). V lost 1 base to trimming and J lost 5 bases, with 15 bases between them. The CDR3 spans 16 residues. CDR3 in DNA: TGTGCCACCAGCAGAGGAACTAGCCCCATTAACAATGAGCAGTTCTTC. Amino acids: CATSRGTSPINNEQFF.

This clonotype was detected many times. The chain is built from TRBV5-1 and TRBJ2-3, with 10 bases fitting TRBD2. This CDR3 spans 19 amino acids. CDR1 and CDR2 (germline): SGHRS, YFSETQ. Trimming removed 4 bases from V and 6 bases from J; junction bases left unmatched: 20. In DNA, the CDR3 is TGCGCCAGCAGCCGCCGGACTAGCGGAGGAGGTAGAGTGATGGATACGCAGTATTTT. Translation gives CASSRRTSGGGRVMDTQYF.

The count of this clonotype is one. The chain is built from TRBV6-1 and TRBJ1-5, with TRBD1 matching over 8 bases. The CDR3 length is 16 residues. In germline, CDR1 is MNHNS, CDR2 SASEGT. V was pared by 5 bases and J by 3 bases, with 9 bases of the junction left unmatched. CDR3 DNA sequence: TGTGCCAGCAGTCAAGGCCGGACAGGGACCAATCAGCCCCAGCATTTT. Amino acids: CASSQGRTGTNQPQHF.

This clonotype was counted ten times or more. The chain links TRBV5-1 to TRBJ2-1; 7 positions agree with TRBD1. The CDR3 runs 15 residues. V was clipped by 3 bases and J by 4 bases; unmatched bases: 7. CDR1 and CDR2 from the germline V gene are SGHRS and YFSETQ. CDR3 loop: CASSSVDRRYNEQFF. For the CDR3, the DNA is TGCGCCAGCAGCTCCGTGGACAGGCGATACAATGAGCAGTTCTTC.

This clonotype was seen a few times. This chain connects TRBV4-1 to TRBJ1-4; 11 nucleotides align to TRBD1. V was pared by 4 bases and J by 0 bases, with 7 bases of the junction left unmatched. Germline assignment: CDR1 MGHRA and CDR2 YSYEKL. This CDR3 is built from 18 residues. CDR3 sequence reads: CASSRPDRGPATNEKLFF. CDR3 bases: TGCGCCAGCAGCCGGCCGGACAGGGGGCCTGCAACTAATGAAAAACTGTTTTTT.

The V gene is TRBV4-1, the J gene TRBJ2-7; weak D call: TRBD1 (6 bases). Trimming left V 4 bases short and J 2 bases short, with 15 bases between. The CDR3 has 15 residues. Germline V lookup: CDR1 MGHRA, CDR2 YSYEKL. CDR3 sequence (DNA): TGCGCCAGCAGCCTCATCCGGCAGGGGCCCTACGAGCAGTACTTC. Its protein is CASSLIRQGPYEQYF.

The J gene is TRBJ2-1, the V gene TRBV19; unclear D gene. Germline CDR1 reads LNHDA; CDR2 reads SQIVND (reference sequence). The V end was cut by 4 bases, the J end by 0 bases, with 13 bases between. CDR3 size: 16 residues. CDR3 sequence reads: CASSTPSAPSYNEQFF. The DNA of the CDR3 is TGTGCCAGTAGTACCCCCTCAGCGCCCTCCTACAATGAGCAGTTCTTC.

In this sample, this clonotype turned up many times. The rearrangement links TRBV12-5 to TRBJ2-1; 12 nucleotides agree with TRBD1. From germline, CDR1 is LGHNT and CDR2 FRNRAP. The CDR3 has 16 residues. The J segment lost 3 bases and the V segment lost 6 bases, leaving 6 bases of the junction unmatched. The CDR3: CASGSGQGALYNEQFF. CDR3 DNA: TGTGCTAGTGGCTCGGGACAGGGGGCCCTCTACAATGAGCAGTTCTTC.

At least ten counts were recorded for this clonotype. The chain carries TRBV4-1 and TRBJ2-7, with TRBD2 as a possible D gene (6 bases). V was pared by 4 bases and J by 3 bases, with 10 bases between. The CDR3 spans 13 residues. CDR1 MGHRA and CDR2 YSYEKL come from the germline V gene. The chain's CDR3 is CASSPGGVYEQYF. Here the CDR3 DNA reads TGCGCCAGCAGCCCAGGCGGGGTCTACGAGCAGTACTTC.

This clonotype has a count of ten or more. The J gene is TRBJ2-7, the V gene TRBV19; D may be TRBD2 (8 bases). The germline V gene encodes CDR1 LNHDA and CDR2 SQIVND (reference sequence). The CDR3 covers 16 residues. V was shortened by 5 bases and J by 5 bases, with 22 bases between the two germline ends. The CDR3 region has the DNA TGTGCCAGTAGTGGAGGCGGGAGGAGAACAGGGGACGAGCAGTACTTC. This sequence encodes CASSGGGRRTGDEQYF. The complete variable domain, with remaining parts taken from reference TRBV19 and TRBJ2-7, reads DGGITQSPKYLFRKEGQNVTLSCEQNLNHDAMYWYRQDPGQGLRLIYYSQIVNDFQKGDIAEGYSVSREKKESFPLTVTSAQKNPTAFYLCASSGGGRRTGDEQYFGPGTRLTVT.

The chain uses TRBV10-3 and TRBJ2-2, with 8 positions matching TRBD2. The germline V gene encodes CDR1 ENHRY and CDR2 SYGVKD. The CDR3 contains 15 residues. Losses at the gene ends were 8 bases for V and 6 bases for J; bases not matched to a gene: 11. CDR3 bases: TGTGCCATCGCGAGAAGCGGGAGTTTCTCCGGGGAGCTGTTTTTT. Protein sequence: CAIARSGSFSGELFF.

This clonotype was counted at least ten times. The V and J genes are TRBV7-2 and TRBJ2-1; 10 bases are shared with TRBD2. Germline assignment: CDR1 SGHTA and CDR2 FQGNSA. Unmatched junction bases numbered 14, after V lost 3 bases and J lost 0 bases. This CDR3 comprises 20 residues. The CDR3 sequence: CASSFPLTSGSTSSYNEQFF. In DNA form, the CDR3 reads TGTGCCAGCAGCTTCCCCTTGACTAGCGGGTCAACGAGCTCCTACAATGAGCAGTTCTTC.

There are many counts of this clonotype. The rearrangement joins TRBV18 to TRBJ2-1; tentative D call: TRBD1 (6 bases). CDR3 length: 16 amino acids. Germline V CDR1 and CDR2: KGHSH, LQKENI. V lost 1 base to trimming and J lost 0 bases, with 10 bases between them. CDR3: CASSPQGQNSYNEQFF. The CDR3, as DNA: TGTGCCAGCTCACCACAGGGACAAAACTCCTACAATGAGCAGTTCTTC.

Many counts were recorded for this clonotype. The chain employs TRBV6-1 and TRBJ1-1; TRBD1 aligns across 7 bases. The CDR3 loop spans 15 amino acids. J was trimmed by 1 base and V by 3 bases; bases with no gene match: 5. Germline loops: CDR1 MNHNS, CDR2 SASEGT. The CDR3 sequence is CASSDHGQANTEAFF. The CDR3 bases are TGTGCCAGCAGTGACCATGGACAGGCGAACACTGAAGCTTTCTTT.

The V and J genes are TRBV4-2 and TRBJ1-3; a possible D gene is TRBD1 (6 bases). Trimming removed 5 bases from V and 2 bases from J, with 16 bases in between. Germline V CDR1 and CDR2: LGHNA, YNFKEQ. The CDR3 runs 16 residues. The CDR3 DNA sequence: TGTGCCAGCAGCTTCAGTCAGGGGCAAACTGGAAACACCATATATTTT. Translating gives CASSFSQGQTGNTIYF.

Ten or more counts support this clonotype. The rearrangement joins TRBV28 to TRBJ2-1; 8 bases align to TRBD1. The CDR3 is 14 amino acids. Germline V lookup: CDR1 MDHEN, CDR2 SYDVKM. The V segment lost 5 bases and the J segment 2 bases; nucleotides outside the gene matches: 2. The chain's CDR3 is CASSPDRAYNEQFF. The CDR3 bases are TGTGCCAGCAGTCCGGACAGGGCCTACAATGAGCAGTTCTTC.

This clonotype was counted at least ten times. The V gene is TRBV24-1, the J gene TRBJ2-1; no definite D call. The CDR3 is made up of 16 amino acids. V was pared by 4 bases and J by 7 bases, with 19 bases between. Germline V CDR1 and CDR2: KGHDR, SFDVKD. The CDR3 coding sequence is TGTGCCACCAGTGACCTCAGGTCCCTCGGTAATAATGAGCAGTTCTTC. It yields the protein CATSDLRSLGNNEQFF.